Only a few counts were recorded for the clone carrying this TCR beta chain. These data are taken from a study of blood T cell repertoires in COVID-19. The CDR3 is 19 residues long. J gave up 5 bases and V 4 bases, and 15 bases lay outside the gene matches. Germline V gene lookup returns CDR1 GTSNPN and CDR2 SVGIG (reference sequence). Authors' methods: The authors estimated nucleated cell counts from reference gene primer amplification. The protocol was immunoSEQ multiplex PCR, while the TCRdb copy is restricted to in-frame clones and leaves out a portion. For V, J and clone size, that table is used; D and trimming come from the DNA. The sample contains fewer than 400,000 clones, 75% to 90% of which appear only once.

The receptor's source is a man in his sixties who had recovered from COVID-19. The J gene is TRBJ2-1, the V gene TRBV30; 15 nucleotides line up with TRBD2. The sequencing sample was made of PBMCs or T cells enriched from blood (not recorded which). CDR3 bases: TGTGCCTGGACCCGCACGAGGACTAGCGGGAGGGCTACAAACAATGAGCAGTTCTTC. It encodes CAWTRTRTSGRATNNEQFF.